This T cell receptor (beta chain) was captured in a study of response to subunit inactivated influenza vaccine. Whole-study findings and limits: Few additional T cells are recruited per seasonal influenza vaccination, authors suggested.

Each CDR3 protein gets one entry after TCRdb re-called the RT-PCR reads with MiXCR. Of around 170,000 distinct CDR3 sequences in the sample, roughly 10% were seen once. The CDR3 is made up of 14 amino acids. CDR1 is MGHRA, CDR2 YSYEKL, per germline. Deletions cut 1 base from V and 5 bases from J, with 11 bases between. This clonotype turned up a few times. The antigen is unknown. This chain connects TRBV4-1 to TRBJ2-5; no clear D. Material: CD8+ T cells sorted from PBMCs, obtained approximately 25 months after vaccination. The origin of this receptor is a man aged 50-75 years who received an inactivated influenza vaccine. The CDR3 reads CASSQVAQAETQYF. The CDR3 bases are TGCGCCAGCAGCCAAGTGGCTCAGGCTGAGACCCAGTACTTC.